Below are 5 T cell receptor beta chains sequenced from a single sample in a study of blood T cells in healthy people across ages. For the second PCR, which ran for roughly 6 to 12 cycles, a sample-barcoded 5' primer and a J-beta primer mix were used. TCRdb reanalysed the 5' RACE reads using MiXCR and keeps one entry per CDR3 protein. The sample includes roughly 800,000 distinct CDR3 sequences, around 36% of them seen just once. The sample taken for sequencing was blood. These receptors were collected from a man between 18 and 29 years old in good health.

This clonotype was counted a few times. This chain connects TRBV11-2 to TRBJ1-2; the match to TRBD1 covers 10 bases. This CDR3 spans 15 amino acids. V lost 0 bases, J lost 8 bases, and 6 bases stayed unmatched. From germline, CDR1 is SGHAT and CDR2 FQNNGV. The CDR3 nucleotides read TGTGCCAGCAGCTTAGATTCGGGACAGGGGTACGGCTACACCTTC. This translates into CASSLDSGQGYGYTF.

The V and J genes are TRBV7-2 and TRBJ1-2; weak D call: TRBD1 (5 bases). CDR3 length: 13 amino acids. Germline-derived CDR1 and CDR2 are SGHTA and FQGNSA. V shed 4 bases and J shed 6 bases, with 12 bases lying between them. The CDR3 DNA reads TGTGCCAGCAGCTCGGGACCGAGGGATGGCTACACCTTC. The encoded protein is CASSSGPRDGYTF.

As for this clonotype: This could be a read error, since a much larger clone is one nucleotide away. The rearrangement uses TRBV30 and TRBJ2-7; TRBD2 is a possible D gene (5 bases). V lost 3 bases and J lost 12, with 24 bases in between. Germline V gene lookup returns CDR1 GTSNPN and CDR2 SVGIG (reference sequence). The CDR3 loop spans 14 amino acids. CDR3 region: CAWRVPGKFKVSYF. CDR3 coding DNA: TGTGCCTGGAGGGTACCGGGGAAATTCAAAGTGTCGTACTTC.

The rearrangement uses TRBV5-1 and TRBJ2-7; D is possibly TRBD1 or TRBD2 (6 bases each). V was clipped by 4 bases and J by 2 bases, with 16 bases between them. The CDR3 has 15 amino acids. CDR1 SGHRS and CDR2 YFSETQ come from the germline V gene. The CDR3 loop is CASSPGVQGPYEQYF. The CDR3 DNA reads as TGCGCCAGCAGCCCGGGAGTACAGGGACCCTACGAGCAGTACTTC.

This clonotype was counted only a few times. The J gene is TRBJ2-1, the V gene TRBV10-3; D might be TRBD2 (5 bases). In germline, CDR1 is ENHRY, CDR2 SYGVKD. The CDR3 is 13 amino acids. Trimming took 3 bases from V and 8 from J, leaving 11 bases between them. The CDR3 DNA follows: TGTGCCATCAGTGACGGGGTCCCCGATGAGCAGTTCTTC. It codes for CAISDGVPDEQFF.